This section outlines one TCR beta chain sequence together with its context. The antigen is unknown. Sequencing was performed with immunoSEQ multiplex PCR; in TCRdb, only in-frame clones are kept and a portion is missing. The sample holds over 3,500 clones, 90% seen once. This entry comes from a study of chemoradiotherapy in HPV16-positive cancers. Findings and caveats of the study: Non-HPV-specific T cells did not expand in tumors during treatment, whereas candidate HPV-specific clones and E7-related motifs did. HPV-specific T cells were functionally defined from only a couple of HPV16-positive patients.

The CDR3 is 14 amino acids. V lost 6 bases, J lost 0 bases, and 8 bases lay in between. The germline V gene has CDR1 MNHEY and CDR2 SVGAGI. This clonotype originated in a human donor with HPV-associated anogenital cancer. The biological material was taken from a patient who underwent chemoradiotherapy. The V gene is TRBV6-5, the J gene TRBJ1-4; the D gene is possibly TRBD1 (6 bases). The CDR3 here is CASSRTATNEKLFF. The DNA for the CDR3 is TGTGCCAGCAGCCGGACAGCAACTAATGAAAAACTGTTTTTT.